This T cell receptor (beta chain) was sequenced during a study of neurological immune-mediated disorders. In this sample, this clonotype turned up many times. Germline V gives CDR1 MNHEY, CDR2 SVGAGI. The V and J ends lost 0 bases and 2 bases respectively, with 7 bases between them. The CDR3 runs to 14 residues. TCRdb processed the 5' RACE reads anew with MiXCR; each CDR3 protein has one entry. Of 69,000 or so distinct CDR3 sequences listed, approximately 5% are singletons. Specimen: PBMCs. V and J are TRBV6-5 and TRBJ1-2, with D perhaps TRBD1 (5 bases). The sequence was collected from a woman between 65 and 79 years old with multiple sclerosis. The CDR3 reads CASSYSGENYGYTF. CDR3 coding DNA: TGTGCCAGCAGTTACTCGGGGGAGAACTATGGCTACACCTTC.